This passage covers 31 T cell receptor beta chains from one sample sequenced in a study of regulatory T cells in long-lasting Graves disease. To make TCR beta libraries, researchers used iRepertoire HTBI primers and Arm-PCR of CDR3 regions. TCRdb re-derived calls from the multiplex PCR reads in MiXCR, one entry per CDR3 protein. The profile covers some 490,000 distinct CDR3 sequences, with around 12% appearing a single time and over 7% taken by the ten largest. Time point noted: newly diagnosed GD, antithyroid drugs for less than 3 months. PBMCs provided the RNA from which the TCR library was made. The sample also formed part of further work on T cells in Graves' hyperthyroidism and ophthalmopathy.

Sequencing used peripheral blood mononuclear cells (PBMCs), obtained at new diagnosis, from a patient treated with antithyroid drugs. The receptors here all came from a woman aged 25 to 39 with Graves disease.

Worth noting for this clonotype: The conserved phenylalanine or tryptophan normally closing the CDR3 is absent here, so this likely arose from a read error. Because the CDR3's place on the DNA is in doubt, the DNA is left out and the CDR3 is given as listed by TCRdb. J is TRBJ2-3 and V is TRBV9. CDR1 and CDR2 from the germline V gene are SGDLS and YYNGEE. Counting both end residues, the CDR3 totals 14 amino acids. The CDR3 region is CASSVAPRVNEQYL.

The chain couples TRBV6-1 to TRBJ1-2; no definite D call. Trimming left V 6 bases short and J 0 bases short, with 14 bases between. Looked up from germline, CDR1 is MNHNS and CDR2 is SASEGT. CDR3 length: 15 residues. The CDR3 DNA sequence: TGTGCCAGCAGCTCGGAGGGCAAAACTAACTATGGCTACACCTTC. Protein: CASSSEGKTNYGYTF.

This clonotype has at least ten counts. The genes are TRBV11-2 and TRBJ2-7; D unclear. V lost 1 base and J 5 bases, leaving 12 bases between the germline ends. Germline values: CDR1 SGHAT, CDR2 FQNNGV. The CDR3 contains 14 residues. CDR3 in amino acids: CASSLGVGGHEQYF. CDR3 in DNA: TGTGCCAGCAGCTTAGGTGTCGGTGGGCACGAGCAGTACTTC.

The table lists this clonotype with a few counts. The CDR3 DNA reads TGTGCCAGCAGCCCAGGCGGGAGCAGGTCCTACGAGCAGTACTTC. Its protein is CASSPGGSRSYEQYF. The chain carries TRBV7-2 and TRBJ2-7; 7 positions match TRBD2. This CDR3 region has 15 residues. The germline gives CDR1 SGHTA, CDR2 FQGNSA. V lost 5 bases to trimming and J lost 1 base; unmatched junction nucleotides: 8.

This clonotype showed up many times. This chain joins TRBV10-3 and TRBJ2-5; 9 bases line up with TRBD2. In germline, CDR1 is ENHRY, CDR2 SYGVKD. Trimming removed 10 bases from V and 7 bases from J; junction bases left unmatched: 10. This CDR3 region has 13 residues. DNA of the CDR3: TGTGCCACCGCGGGAGGGCCGCCAGGGACCCAGTACTTC. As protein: CATAGGPPGTQYF.

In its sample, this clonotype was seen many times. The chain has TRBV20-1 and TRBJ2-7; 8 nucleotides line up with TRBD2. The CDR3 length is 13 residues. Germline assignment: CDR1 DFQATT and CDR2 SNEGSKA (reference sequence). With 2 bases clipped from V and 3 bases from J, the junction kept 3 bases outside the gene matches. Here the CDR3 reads CSARRGGNYEQYF. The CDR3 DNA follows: TGCAGTGCTAGACGGGGGGGGAACTACGAGCAGTACTTC.

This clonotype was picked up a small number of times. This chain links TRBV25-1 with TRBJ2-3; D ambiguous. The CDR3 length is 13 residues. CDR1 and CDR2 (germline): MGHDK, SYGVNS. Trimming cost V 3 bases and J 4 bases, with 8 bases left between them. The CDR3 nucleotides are TGTGCCAGCAGTGAGAGGAGCGCAGATACGCAGTATTTT. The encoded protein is CASSERSADTQYF.

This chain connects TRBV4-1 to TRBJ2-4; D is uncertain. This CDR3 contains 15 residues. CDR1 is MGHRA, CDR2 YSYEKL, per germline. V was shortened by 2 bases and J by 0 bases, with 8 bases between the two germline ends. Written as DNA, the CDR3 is TGCGCCAGCAGCCAAATGCCGATAGCCAAAAACATTCAGTACTTC. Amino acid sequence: CASSQMPIAKNIQYF.

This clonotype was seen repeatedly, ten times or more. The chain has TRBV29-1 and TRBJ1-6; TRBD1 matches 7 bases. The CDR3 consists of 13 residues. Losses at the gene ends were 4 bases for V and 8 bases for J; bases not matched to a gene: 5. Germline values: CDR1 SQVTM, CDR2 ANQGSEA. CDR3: CSVGGQADSPLHF. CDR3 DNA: TGCAGCGTTGGTGGACAGGCGGATTCACCCCTCCACTTT. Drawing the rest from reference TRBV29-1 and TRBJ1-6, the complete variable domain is SAVISQKPSRDICQRGTSLTIQCQVDSQVTMMFWYRQQPGQSLTLIATANQGSEATYESGFVIDKFPISRPNLTFSTLTVSNMSPEDSSIYLCSVGGQADSPLHFGNGTRLTVT.

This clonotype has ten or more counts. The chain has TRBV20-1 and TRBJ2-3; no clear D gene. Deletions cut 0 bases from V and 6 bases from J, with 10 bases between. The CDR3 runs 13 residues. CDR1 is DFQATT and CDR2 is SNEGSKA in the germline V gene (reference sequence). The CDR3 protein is CSARDLTLDTQYF. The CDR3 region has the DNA TGCAGTGCTAGAGATCTGACGCTGGATACGCAGTATTTT.

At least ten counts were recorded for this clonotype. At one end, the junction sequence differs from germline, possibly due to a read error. As DNA, the CDR3 is TGTGCCAGCAGTTTCCGCTCTAATGAAGAACTGTTTTTT. The encoded protein is CASSFRSNEELFF. This rearrangement joins TRBV27 to TRBJ1-4; D is unclear. From germline, CDR1 is MNHEY and CDR2 SMNVEV (reference sequence). The CDR3 length is 13 residues.

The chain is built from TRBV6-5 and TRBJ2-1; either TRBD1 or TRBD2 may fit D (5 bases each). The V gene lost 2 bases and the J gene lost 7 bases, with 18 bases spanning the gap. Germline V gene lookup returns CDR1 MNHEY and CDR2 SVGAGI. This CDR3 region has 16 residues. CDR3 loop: CASSYAFGTIDNEQFF. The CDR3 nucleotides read TGTGCCAGCAGTTACGCCTTCGGGACCATAGATAATGAGCAGTTCTTC.

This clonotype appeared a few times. Here the CDR3 reads CASSLVAGAYEQYF. CDR3 nucleotide sequence: TGCGCCAGCAGCTTGGTTGCAGGGGCCTACGAGCAGTACTTC. The chain combines TRBV5-1 with TRBJ2-7, with D perhaps TRBD1 (6 bases). The length of the CDR3 is 14 residues. Looked up from germline, CDR1 is SGHRS and CDR2 is YFSETQ. Trimming removed 0 bases at V and 2 bases at J, with 9 bases between.

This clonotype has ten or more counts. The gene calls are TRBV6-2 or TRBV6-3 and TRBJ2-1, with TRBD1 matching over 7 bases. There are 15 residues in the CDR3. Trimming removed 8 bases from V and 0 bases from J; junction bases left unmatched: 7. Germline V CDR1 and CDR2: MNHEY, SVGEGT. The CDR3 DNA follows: TGTGCCAGCGGCTTACAGGGGAGCTCCTACAATGAGCAGTTCTTC. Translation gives CASGLQGSSYNEQFF.

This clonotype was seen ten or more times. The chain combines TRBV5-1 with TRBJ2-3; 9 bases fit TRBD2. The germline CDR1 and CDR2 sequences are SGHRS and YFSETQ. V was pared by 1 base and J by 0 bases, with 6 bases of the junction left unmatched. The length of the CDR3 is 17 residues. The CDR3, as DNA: TGCGCCAGCAGCTTGATATCTAGCGGGGACAGCACAGATACGCAGTATTTT. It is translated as CASSLISSGDSTDTQYF.

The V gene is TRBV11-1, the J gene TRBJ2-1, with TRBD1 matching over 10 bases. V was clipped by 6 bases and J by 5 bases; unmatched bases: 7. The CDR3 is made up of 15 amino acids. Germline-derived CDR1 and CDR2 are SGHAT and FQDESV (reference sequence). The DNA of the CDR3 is TGTGCCAGCAGTCCTGACAGGGGGCGGAACAATGAGCAGTTCTTC. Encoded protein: CASSPDRGRNNEQFF.

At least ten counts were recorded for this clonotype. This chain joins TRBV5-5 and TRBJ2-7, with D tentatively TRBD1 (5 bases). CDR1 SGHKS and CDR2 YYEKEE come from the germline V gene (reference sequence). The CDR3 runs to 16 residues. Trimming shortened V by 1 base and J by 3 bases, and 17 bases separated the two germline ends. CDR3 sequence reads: CASSLSFLRQYYEQYF. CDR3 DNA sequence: TGTGCCAGCAGCTTGTCTTTCCTCAGACAGTACTACGAGCAGTACTTC.

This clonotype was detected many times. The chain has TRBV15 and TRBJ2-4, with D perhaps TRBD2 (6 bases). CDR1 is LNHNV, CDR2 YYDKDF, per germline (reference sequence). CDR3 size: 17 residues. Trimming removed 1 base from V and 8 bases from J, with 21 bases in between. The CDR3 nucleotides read TGTGCCACCAGCAGAGCAACACACCTAGCGAACGTGGACATTCAGTACTTC. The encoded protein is CATSRATHLANVDIQYF.

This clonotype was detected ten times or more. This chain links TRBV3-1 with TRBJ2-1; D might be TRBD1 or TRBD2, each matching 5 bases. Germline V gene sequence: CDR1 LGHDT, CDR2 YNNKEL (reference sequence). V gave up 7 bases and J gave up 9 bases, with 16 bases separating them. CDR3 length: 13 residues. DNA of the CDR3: TGTGCCAGCACCCGGGGTCTAGGGGCTGAGCAGTTCTTC. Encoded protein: CASTRGLGAEQFF.

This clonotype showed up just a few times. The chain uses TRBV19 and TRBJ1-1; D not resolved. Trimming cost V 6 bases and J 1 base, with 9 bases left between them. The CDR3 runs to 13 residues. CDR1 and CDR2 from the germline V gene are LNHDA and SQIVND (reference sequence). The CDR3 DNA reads TGTGCCAGTAGAGGACGGCAGAACACTGAAGCTTTCTTT. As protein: CASRGRQNTEAFF. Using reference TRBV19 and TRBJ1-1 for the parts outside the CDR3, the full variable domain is DGGITQSPKYLFRKEGQNVTLSCEQNLNHDAMYWYRQDPGQGLRLIYYSQIVNDFQKGDIAEGYSVSREKKESFPLTVTSAQKNPTAFYLCASRGRQNTEAFFGQGTRLTVV.

The CDR3 loop is CSASNELVAIKSTDTQYF. The CDR3, as DNA: TGCAGTGCTAGTAACGAACTAGTAGCGATAAAAAGCACAGATACGCAGTATTTT. The chain couples TRBV20-1 to TRBJ2-3; TRBD2 might be the D (5 bases). This CDR3 contains 18 residues. Deletions cut 3 bases from V and 0 bases from J, with 22 bases between. The germline V gene encodes CDR1 DFQATT and CDR2 SNEGSKA (reference sequence).

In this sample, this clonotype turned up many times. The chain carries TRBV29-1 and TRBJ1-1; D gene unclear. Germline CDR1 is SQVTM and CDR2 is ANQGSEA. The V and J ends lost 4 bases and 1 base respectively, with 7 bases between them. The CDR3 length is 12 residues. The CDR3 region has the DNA TGCAGCGTTGTTACCAGGAACACTGAAGCTTTCTTT. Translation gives CSVVTRNTEAFF.

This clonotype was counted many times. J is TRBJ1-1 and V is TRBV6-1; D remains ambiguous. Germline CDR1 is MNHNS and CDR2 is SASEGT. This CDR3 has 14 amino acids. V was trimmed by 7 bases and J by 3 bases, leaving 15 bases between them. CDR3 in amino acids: CASNLLEGYTEAFF. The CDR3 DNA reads TGTGCCAGCAACCTTTTGGAAGGGTACACTGAAGCTTTCTTT.

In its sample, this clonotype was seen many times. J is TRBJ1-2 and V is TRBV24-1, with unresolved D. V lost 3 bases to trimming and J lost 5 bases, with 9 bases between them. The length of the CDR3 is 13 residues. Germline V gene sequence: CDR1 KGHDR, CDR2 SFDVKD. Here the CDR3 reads CATSDPPMYGYTF. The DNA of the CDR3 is TGTGCCACCAGTGATCCTCCCATGTATGGCTACACCTTC.

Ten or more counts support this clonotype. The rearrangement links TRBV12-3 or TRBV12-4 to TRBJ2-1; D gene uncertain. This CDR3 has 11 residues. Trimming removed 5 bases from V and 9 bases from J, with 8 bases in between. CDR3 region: CASSPFVEQFF. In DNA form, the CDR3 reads TGTGCCAGCAGTCCGTTTGTTGAGCAGTTCTTC.

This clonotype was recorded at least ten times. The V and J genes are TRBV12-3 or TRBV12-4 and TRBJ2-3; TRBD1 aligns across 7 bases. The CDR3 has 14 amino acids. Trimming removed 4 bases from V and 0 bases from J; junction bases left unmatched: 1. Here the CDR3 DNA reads TGTGCCAGCAGTTGGGGACAGAGCACAGATACGCAGTATTTT. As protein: CASSWGQSTDTQYF.

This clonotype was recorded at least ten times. The CDR3 DNA follows: TGTGCCAGCAGCGTTCAGGGGACAGGGATTAACATTCAGTACTTC. It yields the protein CASSVQGTGINIQYF. This chain connects TRBV28 to TRBJ2-4; TRBD1 matches 9 bases. CDR1 is MDHEN and CDR2 is SYDVKM in the germline V gene. This CDR3 region has 15 residues. Trimming at V came to 6 bases and at J to 7 bases, leaving 10 bases not matched to a gene.

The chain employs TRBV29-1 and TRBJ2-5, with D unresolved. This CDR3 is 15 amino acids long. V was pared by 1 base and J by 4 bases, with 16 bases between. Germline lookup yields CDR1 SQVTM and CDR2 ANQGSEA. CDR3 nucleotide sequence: TGCAGCGTTGAAGCCTTTGTGTCGACCGTAGAGACCCAGTACTTC. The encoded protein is CSVEAFVSTVETQYF.

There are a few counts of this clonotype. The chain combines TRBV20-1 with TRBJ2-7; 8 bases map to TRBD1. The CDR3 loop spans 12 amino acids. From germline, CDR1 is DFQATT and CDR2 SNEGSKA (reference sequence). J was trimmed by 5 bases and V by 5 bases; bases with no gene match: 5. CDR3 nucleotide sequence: TGCAGTGCTGGCCTGACAGGGGACGAGCAGTACTTC. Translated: CSAGLTGDEQYF.

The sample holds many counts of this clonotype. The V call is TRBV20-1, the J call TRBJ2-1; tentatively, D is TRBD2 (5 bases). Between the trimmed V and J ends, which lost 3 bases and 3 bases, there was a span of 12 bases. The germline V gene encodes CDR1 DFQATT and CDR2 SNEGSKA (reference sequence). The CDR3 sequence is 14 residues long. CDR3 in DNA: TGCAGTGCTAGTTTCAGCGGCAGCTACAATGAGCAGTTCTTC. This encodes CSASFSGSYNEQFF.

CDR3: CSAGSSGGQPQHF. The CDR3 DNA is TGCAGTGCTGGATCATCGGGCGGACAGCCCCAGCATTTT. The V call is TRBV20-1, the J call TRBJ1-5; D is unresolved. This CDR3 spans 13 amino acids. V was trimmed by 5 bases and J by 7 bases, leaving 15 bases between them. Per germline, CDR1 DFQATT and CDR2 SNEGSKA (reference sequence).